These 9 T cell receptor beta chains were sequenced from one sample in a study of vaccination and CD4 T cells after COVID-19. No antigen has been identified for these receptors. The assay that was used to sequence DNA from cultured CD4+ T cells was the Oncomine TCR Beta short-read assay. Each CDR3 protein is one row after TCRdb ran MiXCR on the PCR reads. The repertoire includes 10,000 to 14,000 distinct CDR3 sequences, about 61% of them detected once, and about 27% sits in the top ten. Noted treatment: approximately 9-day PBMC culture with coronavirus spike peptide pools or control peptides (ViraFEST assay). The source material was CD4+ T cells from blood, cultured in vitro, sampled before SARS-CoV-2 vaccination. The receptors come from a human donor who had recovered from COVID-19.

V and J are TRBV18 and TRBJ1-1; D might be TRBD1 (6 bases). Trimming removed 6 bases from V and 6 bases from J, with 20 bases in between. The CDR3 spans 15 residues. Per the germline V gene, CDR1 is KGHSH and CDR2 is LQKENI. In DNA form, the CDR3 reads TGTGCCAGCTCGCCAACCAGGGGCGGCCGGCCTGAAGCTTTCTTT. Translated: CASSPTRGGRPEAFF.

The chain employs TRBV5-8 and TRBJ2-7; TRBD1 matches at 9 bases. The V segment lost 0 bases and the J segment 3 bases; nucleotides outside the gene matches: 4. CDR1 is SGHTS and CDR2 is YDEGEE in the germline V gene. The CDR3 consists of 15 residues. DNA of the CDR3: TGTGCCAGCAGCTTGGGAGGACAGGGGCTCTACGAGCAGTACTTC. Translating gives CASSLGGQGLYEQYF. Full variable domain (outside the CDR3, taken from reference TRBV5-8 and TRBJ2-7): EAGVTQSPTHLIKTRGQQATLRCSPISGHTSVYWYQQALGLGLQFLLWYDEGEERNRGNFPPRFSGRQFPNYSSELNVNALELEDSALYLCASSLGGQGLYEQYFGPGTRLTVT.

The chain combines TRBV4-2 with TRBJ2-3, with TRBD2 identical over 8 bases. This CDR3 spans 15 amino acids. V was pared by 1 base and J by 2 bases, with 2 bases of the junction left unmatched. Germline V gene data show CDR1 as LGHNA and CDR2 as YNFKEQ. CDR3 sequence (DNA): TGTGCCAGCAGCCAAGCGGGAGGGCCCACAGATACGCAGTATTTT. Encoded protein: CASSQAGGPTDTQYF.

A few counts support this clonotype. This chain links TRBV10-1 with TRBJ2-3; TRBD1 is a possible D gene (6 bases). The CDR3 extends over 11 amino acids. Trimming removed 10 bases at V and 4 bases at J, with 9 bases between. CDR1 and CDR2 from the germline V gene are WNHNN and SYGVQD (reference sequence). CDR3 residues: CATSGADTQYF. CDR3 in DNA: TGCGCCACTTCAGGGGCAGATACGCAGTATTTT.

The V gene is TRBV28, the J gene TRBJ2-2; D is uncertain. Trimming took off 8 bases at V and 7 bases at J, with 11 bases between the two ends. The CDR3 spans 12 residues. Germline assignment: CDR1 MDHEN and CDR2 SYDVKM. CDR3 in DNA: TGTGCCAGCCATCATAGGGTCGGGGAGCTGTTTTTT. Translated: CASHHRVGELFF.

The V call is TRBV6-5, the J call TRBJ2-2, with 8 bases aligning to TRBD2. The CDR3 totals 17 residues. Germline V gene lookup returns CDR1 MNHEY and CDR2 SVGAGI. Trimming took 3 bases from V and 7 from J; bases not matched to a gene: 13. CDR3 nucleotide sequence: TGTGCCAGCAGTTATACTGTTAGCGGGACGGGCCGCGGGGAGCTGTTTTTT. This sequence encodes CASSYTVSGTGRGELFF.

V usage is TRBV2 and J usage is TRBJ2-7; D is undetermined. Trimming shortened V by 4 bases and J by 3 bases, and 10 bases separated the two germline ends. The CDR3 is made up of 13 amino acids. CDR1 and CDR2 (germline): SNHLY, FYNNEI. The CDR3 loop reads CASSVQLDYEQYF. Written as DNA, the CDR3 is TGTGCCAGCAGTGTCCAATTAGACTACGAGCAGTACTTC.

This clonotype was counted a few times. The rearrangement links TRBV6-2 or TRBV6-3 to TRBJ2-6; possibly TRBD1 or TRBD2 for D (5 bases each). Trimming took 5 bases from V and 0 from J, leaving 17 bases between them. Germline V gene sequence: CDR1 MNHEY, CDR2 SVGEGT. The CDR3 loop spans 18 amino acids. The CDR3 DNA reads as TGTGCCAGCAGTCGTCACCGGGACGAAGGCTCTGGGGCCAACGTCCTGACTTTC. Its protein is CASSRHRDEGSGANVLTF.

This sequence joins TRBV21-1 and TRBJ1-6. TRBV21-1 is an annotated pseudogene. The CDR3 is 15 amino acids. The CDR3 region is CASSKLGLCNSPLHF. CDR3 in DNA: TGTGCCAGCAGCAAGCTGGGATTGTGTAATTCACCCCTCCACTTT.